This T cell receptor (beta chain) emerged from a study of T cell responses to AZD1222 COVID-19 vaccine. Turning to the study itself: The analysis combined second doses at about 4 or about 12 weeks. Regarding the study as a whole: Across spike, vaccine-associated CD4 TCRs were found, dominant at 160-218 and 743-854. As reported, nearly half of all spike-specific TCRs target variant regions that are unmutated.

The CDR3 covers 19 residues. Germline loops: CDR1 SEHNR, CDR2 FQNEAQ (reference sequence). J lost 4 bases, V lost 0 bases, and 17 bases had no gene match. Comments on this clone: Its antigen is unidentified.

The repertoire was sequenced with immunoSEQ multiplex PCR; TCRdb's copy has only in-frame clones and lacks some. This table holds more than 150,000 clones, about 86% found once. The specimen was peripheral blood, collected on day 0 of AZD1222 vaccination. The clonotype was recovered from an adult in good health. The genes are TRBV7-9 and TRBJ2-5; TRBD2 matches 7 bases. DNA for the CDR3: TGTGCCAGCAGCTTAGCGCATAGGACTAGGGGTTTGTACGGAGAGACCCAGTACTTC. Amino acids: CASSLAHRTRGLYGETQYF.